This entry concerns a single T cell receptor beta chain. Its antigen is unknown. Primers for the PCR totalled 60 Vbeta and 13 Jbeta. Some clones are missing from TCRdb's copy, which holds only in-frame ones; the method was immunoSEQ multiplex PCR. The sample lists just under 95,000 clones; about 83% were seen once. CDR3 size: 16 residues. Trimming pared 5 bases from V and 0 bases from J, leaving 14 bases between. Germline assignment: CDR1 SGHVS and CDR2 FQNEAQ. These data are taken from a study of cytomegalovirus exposure and HLA in healthy donors. Study background: A previous analysis identified 95 million to 120 million unique TCR beta sequences derived from some 170 million T cells. Early release data held 75 million to 100 million unique TCRs from HLA-typed donors.

Study-level results: In an earlier analysis, productive rearrangement rates for most beta V segments clustered near 87% or 30%.

The TCR sequence derives from a woman between 18 and 29 years old in good health and CMV-seropositive. Sequenced input: PBMCs. V gene TRBV7-8 combines with J gene TRBJ1-5, with a weak D call TRBD1 (5 bases). CDR3 amino acids: CASSRAFGGSNQPQHF. DNA of the CDR3: TGTGCCAGCAGCCGTGCCTTCGGGGGTAGCAATCAGCCCCAGCATTTT.